These 10 T cell receptor beta chains came from one sample sequenced in a study of T-cell memory formation after mild COVID-19 listed by TCRdb under 2021. Library preparation employed 5' RACE. Sequencing took place on an Illumina NovaSeq 6000. The public reads were quality trimmed at Q25 with fastp and then assembled into clones with MiXCR by TCRdb, keeping productive beta chains. Rows are unified per CDR3 protein, each entry keeping the most common DNA and genes. The sample has roughly 110,000 distinct CDR3 sequences on record, roughly 14% of them singletons. The leading ten clones occupy less than 40% of the sample. Sample: PBMCs or a T cell subset sorted from them (not recorded which). The origin of the receptors is a man aged 18 to 29 who had mild COVID-19 (a few samples of this study predate the infection). The sample titles of this study are shuffled in the database, so cell type and time point are left out; the donor was told from shared clones.

This clonotype was counted a few times. The V gene is TRBV19, the J gene TRBJ1-5; TRBD1 might be the D (5 bases). Germline V gene sequence: CDR1 LNHDA, CDR2 SQIVND (reference sequence). V shed 5 bases and J shed 11 bases, with 16 bases lying between them. CDR3 length: 13 residues. CDR3 sequence: CASSAQQGPAQHF. CDR3 in DNA: TGTGCCAGTAGTGCCCAGCAGGGTCCGGCCCAGCATTTT.

The chain carries TRBV4-2 and TRBJ2-2; D gene ambiguous. Germline V gene lookup returns CDR1 LGHNA and CDR2 YNFKEQ. Between the trimmed V and J ends, which lost 0 bases and 0 bases, there was a span of 11 bases. The CDR3 has 17 residues. This CDR3 reads CASSQEIADANTGELFF. The DNA of the CDR3 is TGTGCCAGCAGCCAAGAGATTGCGGATGCGAACACCGGGGAGCTGTTTTTT.

CDR3 DNA sequence: TGTGCCAGCAATCACGGGGGGGAAGAGACCCAGTACTTC. It encodes CASNHGGEETQYF. This sequence joins TRBV12-3 or TRBV12-4 and TRBJ2-5, with TRBD2 identical over 8 bases. V lost 7 bases to trimming and J lost 3 bases; unmatched junction nucleotides: 4. The CDR3 is 13 residues long.

This clonotype occurred a few times. V gene TRBV25-1 combines with J gene TRBJ1-5, with 10 positions matching TRBD1. This CDR3 region has 16 residues. V shed 3 bases and J 1 base; nucleotides not matched to a gene: 3. The germline CDR1 and CDR2 sequences are MGHDK and SYGVNS. The CDR3 DNA follows: TGTGCCAGCAGTGACGAGGGACAGGGGAGCAATCAGCCCCAGCATTTT. It codes for CASSDEGQGSNQPQHF.

This clonotype came up a few times. The CDR3 protein is CASSLELAGTDTQYF. CDR3 DNA sequence: TGCGCCAGCAGCTTGGAGCTAGCGGGCACAGATACGCAGTATTTT. This chain uses TRBV5-1 with TRBJ2-3; 7 bases fit TRBD2. The CDR3 covers 15 residues. Trimming took 0 bases from V and 1 from J; bases not matched to a gene: 2. Germline lookup yields CDR1 SGHRS and CDR2 YFSETQ.

The rearrangement links TRBV18 to TRBJ2-7; 9 bases map to TRBD1. This CDR3 has 13 residues. With 6 bases clipped from V and 7 bases from J, the junction kept 7 bases outside the gene matches. CDR1 is KGHSH and CDR2 is LQKENI in the germline V gene. The CDR3 sequence: CASSLGQGEEQYF. CDR3 bases: TGTGCCAGCTCCCTGGGACAGGGTGAGGAGCAGTACTTC. The full variable domain, in which reference TRBV18 and TRBJ2-7 provide the parts outside the CDR3, is NAGVMQNPRHLVRRRGQEARLRCSPMKGHSHVYWYRQLPEEGLKFMVYLQKENIIDESGMPKERFSAEFPKEGPSILRIQQVVRGDSAAYFCASSLGQGEEQYFGPGTRLTVT.

A few counts support this clonotype. V gene TRBV4-1 combines with J gene TRBJ2-1, with 7 bases identical to TRBD1. This CDR3 region has 14 residues. The germline V gene encodes CDR1 MGHRA and CDR2 YSYEKL. V lost 1 base to trimming and J lost 3 bases; unmatched junction nucleotides: 0. The CDR3, as DNA: TGCGCCAGCAGCCAAGGGACAGGCTACAATGAGCAGTTCTTC. Its translation is CASSQGTGYNEQFF.

This clonotype showed up just a few times. This chain uses TRBV4-2 with TRBJ2-1, with D perhaps TRBD1 or TRBD2 (5 bases each). Trimming left V 0 bases short and J 1 base short, with 10 bases between. Germline lookup yields CDR1 LGHNA and CDR2 YNFKEQ. CDR3 length: 16 amino acids. CDR3 nucleotides: TGTGCCAGCAGCCAAGAGTTGTGGGGGTCCTACAATGAGCAGTTCTTC. Amino acids: CASSQELWGSYNEQFF.

This clonotype was seen more than once but under ten times. The rearrangement links TRBV6-5 to TRBJ2-3; D is uncertain. Germline assignment: CDR1 MNHEY and CDR2 SVGAGI. This CDR3 has 12 amino acids. Trimming pared 2 bases from V and 6 bases from J, leaving 6 bases between. The CDR3 sequence: CASSYPPDTQYF. In nucleotides, the CDR3 is TGTGCCAGCAGTTACCCCCCGGATACGCAGTATTTT.

This clonotype has only a few counts. The rearrangement joins TRBV4-1 to TRBJ2-7, with 8 bases matching TRBD1. Germline V lookup: CDR1 MGHRA, CDR2 YSYEKL. CDR3 length: 14 residues. The V and J ends lost 4 bases and 1 base, in that order; junction bases with no gene match: 3. CDR3 DNA sequence: TGCGCCAGCAGCCCCCGGACAGGGTCCTACGAGCAGTACTTC. Amino acids: CASSPRTGSYEQYF.